The entry below describes one TCR beta chain. The antigen is not known. Clones were sequenced by immunoSEQ multiplex PCR, and TCRdb holds only the in-frame ones, with some missing. The data show 110,000 to 150,000 clones, approximately 90% seen once. Germline trimming cut 5 bases from V and 0 bases from J; bases unmatched to any gene: 8. CDR1 is SGHVS, CDR2 FQNEAQ, per germline. CDR3 length: 17 amino acids. The sample comes from a study of T cell responses to AZD1222 COVID-19 vaccine. Study-level results: A reported finding is that nearly half of spike-specific TCRs target unmutated variant regions. Samples come after the peak T cell response, not at day 14.

The receptor was isolated from an adult in good health. This sequence joins TRBV7-8 and TRBJ2-7, with 12 nucleotides matching TRBD2. The starting material was peripheral blood, obtained on day 0 of AZD1222 vaccination. CDR3 loop: CASSPRTSGAASYEQYF. The CDR3 DNA follows: TGTGCCAGCAGCCCCCGGACTAGCGGGGCCGCCTCCTACGAGCAGTACTTC.